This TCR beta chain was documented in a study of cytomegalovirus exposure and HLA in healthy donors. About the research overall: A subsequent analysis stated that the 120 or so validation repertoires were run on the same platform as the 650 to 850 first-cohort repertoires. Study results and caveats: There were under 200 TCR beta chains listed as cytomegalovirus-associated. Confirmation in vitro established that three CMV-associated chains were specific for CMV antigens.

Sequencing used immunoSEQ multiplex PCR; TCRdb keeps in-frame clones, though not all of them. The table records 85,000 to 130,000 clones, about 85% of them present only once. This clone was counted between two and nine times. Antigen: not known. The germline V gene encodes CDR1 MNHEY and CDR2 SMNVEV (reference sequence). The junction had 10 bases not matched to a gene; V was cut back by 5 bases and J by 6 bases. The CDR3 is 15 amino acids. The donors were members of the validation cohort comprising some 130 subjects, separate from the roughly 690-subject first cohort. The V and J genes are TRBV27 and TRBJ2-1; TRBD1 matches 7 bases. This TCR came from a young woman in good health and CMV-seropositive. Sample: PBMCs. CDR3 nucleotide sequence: TGTGCCAGCAGTCCCACCATCCGGGACAGCAATGAGCAGTTCTTC. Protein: CASSPTIRDSNEQFF.